What follows are 16 T cell receptor beta chains derived from one specimen sequenced in a study of cytomegalovirus exposure and HLA in healthy donors. PCR was performed using 60 Vbeta and 13 Jbeta primers. Profiling relied on immunoSEQ multiplex PCR, and the TCRdb table lists in-frame clones only, not all of them. The sample has about 160,000 clones; more than 70% are singletons. Sequencing was done on a sample of PBMCs. All receptors derive from a male donor in good health and CMV-seropositive.

The chain combines TRBV7-2 with TRBJ2-5; tentatively, D is TRBD2 (5 bases). The germline V gene encodes CDR1 SGHTA and CDR2 FQGNSA. Trimming cost V 5 bases and J 2 bases, with 15 bases left between them. This CDR3 is 15 amino acids long. CDR3 bases: TGTGCCAGCAGCCAGTACCTCCCGGGACAAGAGACCCAGTACTTC. Amino acids: CASSQYLPGQETQYF.

The CDR3: CAISDLPRPGARNTEAFF. Here the CDR3 DNA reads TGTGCCATCAGTGACCTCCCCAGACCAGGGGCTAGGAACACTGAAGCTTTCTTT. V and J are TRBV10-3 and TRBJ1-1; possibly TRBD1 for D (6 bases). V was trimmed by 3 bases and J by 1 base, leaving 21 bases between them. Germline CDR1 ENHRY, CDR2 SYGVKD. This CDR3 is 18 amino acids long.

This clone was recorded only once. The chain joins TRBV7-9 to TRBJ2-1; a weak D match, TRBD2 (6 bases). The V end lost 1 base, the J end lost 7 bases, and 14 bases lay between the germline ends. The CDR3 sequence is 15 residues long. Germline values: CDR1 SEHNR, CDR2 FQNEAQ (reference sequence). The CDR3 loop reads CASSLGGGTGNEQFF. DNA of the CDR3: TGTGCCAGCAGCTTAGGGGGCGGGACGGGTAATGAGCAGTTCTTC.

This chain uses TRBV29-1 with TRBJ1-5; D ambiguous. Trimming cost V 4 bases and J 4 bases, with 8 bases left between them. The CDR3 contains 12 residues. Looked up from germline, CDR1 is SQVTM and CDR2 is ANQGSEA. DNA for the CDR3: TGCAGCGTTGGACGGGATAATCAGCCCCAGCATTTT. Its protein is CSVGRDNQPQHF.

This clone was seen once. The chain combines TRBV7-2 with TRBJ2-7; D is unclear. Germline V gene sequence: CDR1 SGHTA, CDR2 FQGNSA. CDR3 length: 16 amino acids. V lost 0 bases, J lost 0 bases, and 12 bases lay in between. The CDR3 here is CASSLAAGGSSYEQYF. The CDR3 coding sequence is TGTGCCAGCAGCTTAGCCGCCGGCGGAAGCTCCTACGAGCAGTACTTC.

This chain connects TRBV27 to TRBJ2-3; 9 bases align to TRBD2. The CDR3 has 16 amino acids. Germline assignment: CDR1 MNHEY and CDR2 SMNVEV (reference sequence). J lost 3 bases, V lost 2 bases, and 6 bases had no gene match. The DNA for the CDR3 is TGTGCCAGCAGTTTAGGGCCAGCGGGAGGTACAGATACGCAGTATTTT. This encodes CASSLGPAGGTDTQYF.

This clone occurred a few times. A much larger clone differs by one base, so this may be a read error. This chain joins TRBV29-1 and TRBJ2-7; TRBD2 agrees at 8 bases. Germline V lookup: CDR1 SQVTM, CDR2 ANQGSEA. The CDR3 runs 13 residues. With V trimmed by 6 bases and J by 2 bases, 6 bases remained unmatched. The CDR3, as DNA: TGCAGCGTGGGACTAGTGGAGCCCTACGAGCAGTACTTC. As protein: CSVGLVEPYEQYF.

The chain recombines TRBV9 with TRBJ2-3, with 7 bases aligning to TRBD2. The CDR3 is 16 amino acids. The J segment lost 6 bases and the V segment lost 4 bases, leaving 14 bases of the junction unmatched. Germline CDR1 SGDLS, CDR2 YYNGEE. Written as DNA, the CDR3 is TGTGCCAGCAGCCCTGGTCCGGGAGGAGGGTCGGATACGCAGTATTTT. Protein sequence: CASSPGPGGGSDTQYF.

By proportion, this clone is medium-sized (0.01 to 0.1%). This chain joins TRBV10-2 and TRBJ2-7; possibly TRBD2 for D (5 bases). Germline V gives CDR1 WSHSY, CDR2 SAAADI. With 0 bases removed from V and 6 bases from J, the gap between germline ends came to 9 bases. The CDR3 loop spans 13 amino acids. The CDR3 nucleotides read TGCGCCAGCAGTGAGTCGGAACGGGGCGAGCAGTACTTC. Translated, it gives CASSESERGEQYF.

The rearrangement uses TRBV11-3 and TRBJ2-1; TRBD2 matches 12 bases. V gave up 6 bases and J gave up 9 bases; unmatched junction bases: 9. The length of the CDR3 is 15 residues. Germline assignment: CDR1 SGHNT and CDR2 YENEEA. CDR3 DNA: TGTGCCAGCAGGGATCTAGCGGGAGGGCCGGTTGAGCAGTTCTTC. Protein product: CASRDLAGGPVEQFF.

The chain carries TRBV29-1 and TRBJ2-3; weak D call: TRBD2 (6 bases). The CDR3 is 13 residues long. The germline gives CDR1 SQVTM, CDR2 ANQGSEA. V was pared by 5 bases and J by 4 bases, with 13 bases between. The CDR3 loop is CSVPWDSADTQYF. The CDR3 nucleotides read TGCAGCGTTCCCTGGGACTCGGCAGATACGCAGTATTTT.

This clone was counted a few times. J is TRBJ1-2 and V is TRBV6-5; D perhaps matches TRBD1 (6 bases). CDR1 MNHEY and CDR2 SVGAGI come from the germline V gene. This CDR3 is built from 14 residues. Deletions cut 7 bases from V and 4 bases from J, with 16 bases between. The CDR3 sequence is CASTHEGHPYGYTF. CDR3 bases: TGTGCCAGCACCCACGAGGGACATCCCTATGGCTACACCTTC.

A few counts support this clone. The J gene is TRBJ2-7, the V gene TRBV25-1; TRBD2 matches at 8 bases. There are 15 residues in the CDR3. J was trimmed by 1 base and V by 6 bases; bases with no gene match: 8. Germline lookup yields CDR1 MGHDK and CDR2 SYGVNS. The chain's CDR3 is CASSRSGGGSYEQYF. Here the CDR3 DNA reads TGTGCCAGCAGCCGAAGCGGGGGCGGTTCCTACGAGCAGTACTTC.

The genes are TRBV7-8 and TRBJ2-7; tentatively, D is TRBD2 (6 bases). Trimming took 4 bases from V and 4 from J, leaving 17 bases between them. Germline V CDR1 and CDR2: SGHVS, FQNEAQ. There are 15 residues in the CDR3. CDR3 residues: CASSSRDSLIYEQYF. The CDR3 nucleotides read TGTGCCAGCAGCTCCCGGGACTCCCTCATATACGAGCAGTACTTC.

The rearrangement uses TRBV18 and TRBJ1-1, with 7 positions matching TRBD1. The V gene's germline CDR1 is KGHSH and CDR2 LQKENI. This CDR3 has 15 residues. The junction had 12 bases not matched to a gene; V was cut back by 1 base and J by 10 bases. The CDR3 DNA follows: TGTGCCAGCTCACCACTAGACAGGGAATCGATTGGAGCTTTCTTT. It codes for CASSPLDRESIGAFF.

For the CDR3, the DNA is TGTGCCAGCAGGAGACAGGGGGTGACGACTAATGAAAAACTGTTTTTT. It codes for CASRRQGVTTNEKLFF. The chain uses TRBV28 and TRBJ1-4, with 9 bases that match TRBD1. V trimming: 6 bases; J trimming: 2 bases; junction bases outside the gene matches: 7. In germline, CDR1 is MDHEN, CDR2 SYDVKM. This CDR3 comprises 16 residues.